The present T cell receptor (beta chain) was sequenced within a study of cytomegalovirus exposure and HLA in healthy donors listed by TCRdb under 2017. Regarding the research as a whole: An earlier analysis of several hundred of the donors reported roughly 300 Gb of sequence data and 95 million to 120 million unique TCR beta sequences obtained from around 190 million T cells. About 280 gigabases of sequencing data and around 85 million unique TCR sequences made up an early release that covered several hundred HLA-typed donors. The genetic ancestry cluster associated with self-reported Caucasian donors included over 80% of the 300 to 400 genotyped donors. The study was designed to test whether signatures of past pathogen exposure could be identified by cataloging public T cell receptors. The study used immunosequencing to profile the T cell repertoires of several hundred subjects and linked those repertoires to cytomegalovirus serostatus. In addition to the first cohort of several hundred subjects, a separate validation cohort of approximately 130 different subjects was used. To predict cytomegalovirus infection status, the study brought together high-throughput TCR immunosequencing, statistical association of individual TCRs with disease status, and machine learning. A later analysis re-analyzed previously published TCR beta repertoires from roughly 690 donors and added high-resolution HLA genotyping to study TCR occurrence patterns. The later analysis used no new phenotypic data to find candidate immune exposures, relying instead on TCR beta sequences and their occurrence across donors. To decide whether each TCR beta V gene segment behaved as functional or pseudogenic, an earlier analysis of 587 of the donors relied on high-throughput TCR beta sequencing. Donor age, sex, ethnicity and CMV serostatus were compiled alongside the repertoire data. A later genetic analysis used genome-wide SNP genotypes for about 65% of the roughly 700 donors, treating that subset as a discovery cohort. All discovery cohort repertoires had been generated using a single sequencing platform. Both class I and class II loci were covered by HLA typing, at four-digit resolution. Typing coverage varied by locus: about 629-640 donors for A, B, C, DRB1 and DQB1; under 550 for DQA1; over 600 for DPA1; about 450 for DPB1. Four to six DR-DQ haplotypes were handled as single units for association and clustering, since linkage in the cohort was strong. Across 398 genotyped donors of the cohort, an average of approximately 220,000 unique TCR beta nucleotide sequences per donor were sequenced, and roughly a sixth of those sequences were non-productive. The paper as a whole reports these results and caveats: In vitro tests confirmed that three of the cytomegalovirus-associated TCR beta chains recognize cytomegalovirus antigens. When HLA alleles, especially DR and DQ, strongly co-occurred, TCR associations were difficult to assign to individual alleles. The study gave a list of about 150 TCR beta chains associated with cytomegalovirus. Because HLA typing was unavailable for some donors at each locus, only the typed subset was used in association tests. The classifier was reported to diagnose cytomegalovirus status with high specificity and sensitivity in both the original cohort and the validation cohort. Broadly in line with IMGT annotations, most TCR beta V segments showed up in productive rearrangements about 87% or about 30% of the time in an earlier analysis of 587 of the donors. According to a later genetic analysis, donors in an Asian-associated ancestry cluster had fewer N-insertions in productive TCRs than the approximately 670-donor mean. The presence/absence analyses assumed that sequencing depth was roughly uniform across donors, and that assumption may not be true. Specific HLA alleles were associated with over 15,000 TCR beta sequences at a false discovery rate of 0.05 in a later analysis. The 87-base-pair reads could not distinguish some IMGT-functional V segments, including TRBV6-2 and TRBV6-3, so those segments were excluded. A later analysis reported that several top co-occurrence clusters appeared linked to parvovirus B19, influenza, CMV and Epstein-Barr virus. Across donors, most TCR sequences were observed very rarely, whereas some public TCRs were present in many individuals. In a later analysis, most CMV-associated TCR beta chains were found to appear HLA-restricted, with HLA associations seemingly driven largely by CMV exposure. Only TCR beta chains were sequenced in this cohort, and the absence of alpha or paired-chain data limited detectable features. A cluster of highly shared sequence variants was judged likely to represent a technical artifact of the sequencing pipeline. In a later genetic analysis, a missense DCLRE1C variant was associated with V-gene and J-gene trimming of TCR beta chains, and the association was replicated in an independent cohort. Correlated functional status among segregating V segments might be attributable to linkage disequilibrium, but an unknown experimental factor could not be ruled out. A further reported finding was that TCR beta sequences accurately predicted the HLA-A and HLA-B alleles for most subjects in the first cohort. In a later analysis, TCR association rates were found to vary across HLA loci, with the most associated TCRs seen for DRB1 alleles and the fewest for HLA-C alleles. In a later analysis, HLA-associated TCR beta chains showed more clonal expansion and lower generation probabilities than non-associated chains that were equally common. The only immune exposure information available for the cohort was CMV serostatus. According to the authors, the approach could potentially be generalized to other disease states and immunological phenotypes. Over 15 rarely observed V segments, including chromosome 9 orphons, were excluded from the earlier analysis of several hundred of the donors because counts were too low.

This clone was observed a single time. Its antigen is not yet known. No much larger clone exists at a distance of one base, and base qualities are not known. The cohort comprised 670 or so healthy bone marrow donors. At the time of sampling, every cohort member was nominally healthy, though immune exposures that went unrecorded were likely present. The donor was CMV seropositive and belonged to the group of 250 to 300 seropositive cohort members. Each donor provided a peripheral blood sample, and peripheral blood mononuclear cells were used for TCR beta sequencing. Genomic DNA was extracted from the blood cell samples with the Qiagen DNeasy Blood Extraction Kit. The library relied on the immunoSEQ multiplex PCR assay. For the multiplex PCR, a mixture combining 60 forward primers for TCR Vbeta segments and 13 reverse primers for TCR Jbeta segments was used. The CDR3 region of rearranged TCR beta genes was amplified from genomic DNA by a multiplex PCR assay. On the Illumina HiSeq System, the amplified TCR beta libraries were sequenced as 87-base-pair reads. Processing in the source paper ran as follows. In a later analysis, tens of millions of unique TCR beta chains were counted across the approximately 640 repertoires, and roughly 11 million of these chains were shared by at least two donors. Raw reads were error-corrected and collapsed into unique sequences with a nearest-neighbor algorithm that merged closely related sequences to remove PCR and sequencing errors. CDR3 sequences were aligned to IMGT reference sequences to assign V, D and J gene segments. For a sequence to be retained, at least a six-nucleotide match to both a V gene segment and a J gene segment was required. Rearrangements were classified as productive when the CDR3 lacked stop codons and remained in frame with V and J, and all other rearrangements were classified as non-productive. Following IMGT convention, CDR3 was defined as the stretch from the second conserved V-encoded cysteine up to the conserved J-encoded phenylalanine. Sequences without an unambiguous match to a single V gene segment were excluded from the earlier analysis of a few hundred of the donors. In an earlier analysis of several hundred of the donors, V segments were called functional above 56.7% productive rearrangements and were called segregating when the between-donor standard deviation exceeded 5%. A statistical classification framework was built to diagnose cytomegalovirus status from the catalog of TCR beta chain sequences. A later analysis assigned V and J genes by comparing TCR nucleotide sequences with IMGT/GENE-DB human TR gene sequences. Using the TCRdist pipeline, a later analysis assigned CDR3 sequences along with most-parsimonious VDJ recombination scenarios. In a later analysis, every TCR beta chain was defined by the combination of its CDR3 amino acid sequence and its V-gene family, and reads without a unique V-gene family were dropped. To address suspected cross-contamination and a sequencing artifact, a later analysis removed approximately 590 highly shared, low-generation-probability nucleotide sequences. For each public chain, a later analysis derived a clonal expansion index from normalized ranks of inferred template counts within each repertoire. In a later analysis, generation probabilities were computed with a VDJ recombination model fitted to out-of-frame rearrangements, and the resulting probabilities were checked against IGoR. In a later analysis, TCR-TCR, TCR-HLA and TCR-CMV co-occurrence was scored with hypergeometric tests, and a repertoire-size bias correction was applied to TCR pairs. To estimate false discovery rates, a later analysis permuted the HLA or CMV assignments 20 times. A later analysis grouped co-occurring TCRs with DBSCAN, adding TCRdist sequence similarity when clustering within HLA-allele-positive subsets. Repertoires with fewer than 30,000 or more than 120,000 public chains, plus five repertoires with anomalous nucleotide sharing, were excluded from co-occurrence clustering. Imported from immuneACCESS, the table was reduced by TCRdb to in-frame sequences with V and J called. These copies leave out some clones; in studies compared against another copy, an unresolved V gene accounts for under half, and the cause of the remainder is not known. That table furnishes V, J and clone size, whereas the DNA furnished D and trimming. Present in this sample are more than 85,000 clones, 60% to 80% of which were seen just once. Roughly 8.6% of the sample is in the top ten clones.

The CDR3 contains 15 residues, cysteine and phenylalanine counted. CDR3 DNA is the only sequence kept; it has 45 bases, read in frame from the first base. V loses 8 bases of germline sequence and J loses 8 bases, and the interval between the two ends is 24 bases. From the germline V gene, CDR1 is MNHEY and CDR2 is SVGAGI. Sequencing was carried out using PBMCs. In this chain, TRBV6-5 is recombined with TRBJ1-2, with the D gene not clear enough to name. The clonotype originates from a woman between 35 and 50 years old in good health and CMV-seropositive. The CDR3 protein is CASGRAAGAERGYTF. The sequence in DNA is TGTGCCAGCGGAAGAGCGGCAGGAGCAGAGAGGGGCTACACCTTC.